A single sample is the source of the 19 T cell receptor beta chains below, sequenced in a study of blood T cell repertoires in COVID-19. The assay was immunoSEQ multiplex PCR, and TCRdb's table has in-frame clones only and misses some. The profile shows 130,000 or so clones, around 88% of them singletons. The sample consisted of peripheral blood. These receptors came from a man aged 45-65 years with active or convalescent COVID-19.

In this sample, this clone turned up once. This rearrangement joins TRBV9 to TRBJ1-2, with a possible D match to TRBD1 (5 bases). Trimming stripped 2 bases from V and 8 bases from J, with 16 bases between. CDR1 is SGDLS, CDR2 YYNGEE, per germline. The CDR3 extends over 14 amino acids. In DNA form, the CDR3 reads TGTGCCAGCAGCGTTTACGGGGGAGGGGTCGGCTACACCTTC. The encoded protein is CASSVYGGGVGYTF.

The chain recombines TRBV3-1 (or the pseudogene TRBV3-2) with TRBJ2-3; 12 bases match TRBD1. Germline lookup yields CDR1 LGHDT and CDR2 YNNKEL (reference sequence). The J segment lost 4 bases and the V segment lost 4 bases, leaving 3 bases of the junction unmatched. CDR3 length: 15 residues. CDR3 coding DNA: TGTGCCAGCAGCCCGGGACAGGGGGCTCCAGATACGCAGTATTTT. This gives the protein CASSPGQGAPDTQYF.

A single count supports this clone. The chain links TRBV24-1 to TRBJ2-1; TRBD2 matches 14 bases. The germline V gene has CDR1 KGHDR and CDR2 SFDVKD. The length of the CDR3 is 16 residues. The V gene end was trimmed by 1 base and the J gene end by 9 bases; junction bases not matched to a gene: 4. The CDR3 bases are TGTGCCACCAGTGATTTTGGGACTAGCGGGAGTTTTGAGCAGTTCTTC. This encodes CATSDFGTSGSFEQFF.

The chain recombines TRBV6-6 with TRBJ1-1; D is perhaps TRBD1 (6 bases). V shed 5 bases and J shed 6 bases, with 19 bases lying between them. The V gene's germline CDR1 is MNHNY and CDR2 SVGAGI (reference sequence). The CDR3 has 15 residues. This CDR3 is CASSTPRTVDPEAFF. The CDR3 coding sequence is TGTGCCAGCAGTACTCCAAGGACAGTTGATCCTGAAGCTTTCTTT.

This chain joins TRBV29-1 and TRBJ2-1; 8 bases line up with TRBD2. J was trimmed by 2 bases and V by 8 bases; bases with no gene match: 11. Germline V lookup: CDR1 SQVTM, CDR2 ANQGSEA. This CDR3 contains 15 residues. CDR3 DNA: TGCAGCATCTCGGTTGCGGGAGGCACCTACAATGAGCAGTTCTTC. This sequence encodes CSISVAGGTYNEQFF.

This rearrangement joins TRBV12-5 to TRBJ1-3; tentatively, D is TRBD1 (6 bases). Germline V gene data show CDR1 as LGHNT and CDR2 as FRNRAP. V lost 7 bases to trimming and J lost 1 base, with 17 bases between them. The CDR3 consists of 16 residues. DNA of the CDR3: TGTGCTAGTGCCTCTCAGACAGGCCCTTCTGGAAACACCATATATTTT. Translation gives CASASQTGPSGNTIYF.

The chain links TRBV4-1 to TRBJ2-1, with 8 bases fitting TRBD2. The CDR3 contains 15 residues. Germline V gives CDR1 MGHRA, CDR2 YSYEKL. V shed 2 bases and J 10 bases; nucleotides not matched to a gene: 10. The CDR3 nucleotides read TGCGCCAGCAGCCAACGGGAGGGCACCACTAACGAGCAGTTCTTC. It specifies CASSQREGTTNEQFF.

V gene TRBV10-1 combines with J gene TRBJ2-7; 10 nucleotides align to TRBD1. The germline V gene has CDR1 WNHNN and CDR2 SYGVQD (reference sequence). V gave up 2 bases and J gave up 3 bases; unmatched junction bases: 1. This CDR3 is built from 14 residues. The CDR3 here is CASSEGQGVYEQYF. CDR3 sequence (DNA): TGCGCCAGCAGTGAGGGACAGGGGGTCTACGAGCAGTACTTC.

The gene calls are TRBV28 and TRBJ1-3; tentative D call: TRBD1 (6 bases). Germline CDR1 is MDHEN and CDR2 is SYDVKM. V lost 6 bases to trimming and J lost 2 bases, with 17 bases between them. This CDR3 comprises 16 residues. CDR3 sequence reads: CASSLPVGGPGNTIYF. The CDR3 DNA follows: TGTGCCAGCAGCCTCCCCGTGGGGGGGCCTGGAAACACCATATATTTT.

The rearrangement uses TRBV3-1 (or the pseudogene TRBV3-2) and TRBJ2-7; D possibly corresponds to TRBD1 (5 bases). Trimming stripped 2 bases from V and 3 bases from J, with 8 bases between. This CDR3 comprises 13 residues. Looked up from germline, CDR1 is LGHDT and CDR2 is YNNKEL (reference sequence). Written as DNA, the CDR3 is TGTGCCAGCAGCCAAACAGGAATCTACGAGCAGTACTTC. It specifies CASSQTGIYEQYF.

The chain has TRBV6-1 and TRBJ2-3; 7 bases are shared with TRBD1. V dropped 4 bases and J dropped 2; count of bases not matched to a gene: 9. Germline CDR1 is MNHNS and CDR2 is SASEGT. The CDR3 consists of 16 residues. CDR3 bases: TGTGCCAGCAGTGCGTTACAGGGGCTAGACACAGATACGCAGTATTTT. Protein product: CASSALQGLDTDTQYF.

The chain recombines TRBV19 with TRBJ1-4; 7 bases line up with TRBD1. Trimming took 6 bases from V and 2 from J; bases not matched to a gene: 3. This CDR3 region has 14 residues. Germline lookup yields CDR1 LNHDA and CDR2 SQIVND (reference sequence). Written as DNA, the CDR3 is TGTGCCAGTAGGACGGACAGGACTAATGAAAAACTGTTTTTT. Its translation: CASRTDRTNEKLFF.

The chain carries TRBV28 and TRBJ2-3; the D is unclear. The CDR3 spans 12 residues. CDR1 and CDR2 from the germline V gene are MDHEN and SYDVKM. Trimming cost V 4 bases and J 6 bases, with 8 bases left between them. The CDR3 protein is CASSSGRDTQYF. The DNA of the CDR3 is TGTGCCAGCAGTTCGGGTAGGGATACGCAGTATTTT.

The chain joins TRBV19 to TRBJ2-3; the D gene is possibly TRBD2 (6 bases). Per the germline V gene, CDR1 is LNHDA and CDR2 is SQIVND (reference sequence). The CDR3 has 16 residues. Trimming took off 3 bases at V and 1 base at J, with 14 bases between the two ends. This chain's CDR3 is CASSIREAGRTDTQYF. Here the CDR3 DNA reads TGTGCCAGTAGTATTAGGGAGGCAGGTCGCACAGATACGCAGTATTTT.

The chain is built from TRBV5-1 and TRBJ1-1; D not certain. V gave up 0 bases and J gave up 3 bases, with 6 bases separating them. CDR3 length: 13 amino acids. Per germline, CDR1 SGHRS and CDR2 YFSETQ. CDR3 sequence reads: CASSLESDTEAFF. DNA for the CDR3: TGCGCCAGCAGCTTGGAATCGGACACTGAAGCTTTCTTT.

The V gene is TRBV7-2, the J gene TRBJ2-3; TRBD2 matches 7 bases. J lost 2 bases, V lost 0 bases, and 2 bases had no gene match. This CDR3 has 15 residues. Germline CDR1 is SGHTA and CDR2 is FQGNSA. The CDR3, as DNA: TGTGCCAGCAGCTTAGCGGGGGGGAACACAGATACGCAGTATTTT. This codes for CASSLAGGNTDTQYF.

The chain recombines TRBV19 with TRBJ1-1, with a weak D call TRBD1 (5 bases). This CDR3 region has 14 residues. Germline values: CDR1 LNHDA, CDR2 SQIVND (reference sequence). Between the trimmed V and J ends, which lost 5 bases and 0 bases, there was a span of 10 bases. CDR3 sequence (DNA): TGTGCCAGTAGTGCCAGGGAAATGAACACTGAAGCTTTCTTT. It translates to CASSAREMNTEAFF.

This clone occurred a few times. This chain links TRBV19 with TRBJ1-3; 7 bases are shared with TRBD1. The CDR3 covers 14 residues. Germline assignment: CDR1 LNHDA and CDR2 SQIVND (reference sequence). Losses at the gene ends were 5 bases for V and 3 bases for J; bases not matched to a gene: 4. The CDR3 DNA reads TGTGCCAGTAGTGCCGGGACAGATGGAAACACCATATATTTT. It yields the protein CASSAGTDGNTIYF. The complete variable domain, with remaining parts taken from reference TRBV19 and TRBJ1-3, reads DGGITQSPKYLFRKEGQNVTLSCEQNLNHDAMYWYRQDPGQGLRLIYYSQIVNDFQKGDIAEGYSVSREKKESFPLTVTSAQKNPTAFYLCASSAGTDGNTIYFGEGSWLTVV.

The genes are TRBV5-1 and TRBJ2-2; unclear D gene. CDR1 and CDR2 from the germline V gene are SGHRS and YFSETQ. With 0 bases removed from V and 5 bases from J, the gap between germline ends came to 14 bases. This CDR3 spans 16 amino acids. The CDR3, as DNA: TGCGCCAGCAGCTTGGAAGCTACAGAGCCGACCGGGGAGCTGTTTTTT. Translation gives CASSLEATEPTGELFF.